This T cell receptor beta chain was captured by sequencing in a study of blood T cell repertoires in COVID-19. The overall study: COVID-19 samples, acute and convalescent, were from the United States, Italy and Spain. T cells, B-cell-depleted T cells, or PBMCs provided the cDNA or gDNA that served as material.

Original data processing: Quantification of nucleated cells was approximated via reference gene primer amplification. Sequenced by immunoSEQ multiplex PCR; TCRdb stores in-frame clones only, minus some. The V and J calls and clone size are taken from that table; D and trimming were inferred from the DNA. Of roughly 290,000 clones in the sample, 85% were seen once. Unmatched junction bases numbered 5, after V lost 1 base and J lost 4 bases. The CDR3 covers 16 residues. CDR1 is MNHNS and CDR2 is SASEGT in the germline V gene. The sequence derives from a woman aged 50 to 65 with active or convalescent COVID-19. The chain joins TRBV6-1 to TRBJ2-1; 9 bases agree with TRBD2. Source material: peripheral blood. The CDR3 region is CASSEEVLAGYNEQFF. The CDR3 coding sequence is TGTGCCAGCAGTGAAGAGGTCCTAGCGGGATACAATGAGCAGTTCTTC.